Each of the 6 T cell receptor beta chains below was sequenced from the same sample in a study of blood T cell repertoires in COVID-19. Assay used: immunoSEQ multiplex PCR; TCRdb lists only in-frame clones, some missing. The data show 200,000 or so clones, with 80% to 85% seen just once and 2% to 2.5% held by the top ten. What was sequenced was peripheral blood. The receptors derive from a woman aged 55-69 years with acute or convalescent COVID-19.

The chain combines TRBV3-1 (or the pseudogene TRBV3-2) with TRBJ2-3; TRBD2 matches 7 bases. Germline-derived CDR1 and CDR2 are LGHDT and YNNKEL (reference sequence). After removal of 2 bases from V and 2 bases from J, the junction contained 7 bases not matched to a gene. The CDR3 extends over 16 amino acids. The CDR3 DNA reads TGTGCCAGCAGCCAATTTCTCGGGGGGTTCACAGATACGCAGTATTTT. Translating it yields CASSQFLGGFTDTQYF.

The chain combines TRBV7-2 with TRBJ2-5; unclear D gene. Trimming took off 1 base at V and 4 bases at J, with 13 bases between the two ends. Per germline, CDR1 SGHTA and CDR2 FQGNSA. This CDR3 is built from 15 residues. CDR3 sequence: CASSLVIAPGETQYF. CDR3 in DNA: TGTGCCAGCAGCTTAGTGATAGCCCCCGGAGAGACCCAGTACTTC.

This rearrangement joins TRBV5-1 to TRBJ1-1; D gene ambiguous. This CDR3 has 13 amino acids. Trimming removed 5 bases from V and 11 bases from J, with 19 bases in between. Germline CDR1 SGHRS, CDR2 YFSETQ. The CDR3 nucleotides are TGCGCCAGCAGATACTTGGACGGAGGTATTGCTTTCTTT. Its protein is CASRYLDGGIAFF. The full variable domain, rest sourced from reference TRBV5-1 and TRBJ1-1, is KAGVTQTPRYLIKTRGQQVTLSCSPISGHRSVSWYQQTPGQGLQFLFEYFSETQRNKGNFPGRFSGRQFSNSRSEMNVSTLELGDSALYLCASRYLDGGIAFFGQGTRLTVV.

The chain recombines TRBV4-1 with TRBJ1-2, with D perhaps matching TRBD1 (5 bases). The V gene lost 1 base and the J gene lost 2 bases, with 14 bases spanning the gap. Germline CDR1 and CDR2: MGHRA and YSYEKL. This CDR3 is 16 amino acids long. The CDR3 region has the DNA TGCGCCAGCAGCCAAGCAACCGGGGGAAGGAACTATGGCTACACCTTC. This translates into CASSQATGGRNYGYTF.

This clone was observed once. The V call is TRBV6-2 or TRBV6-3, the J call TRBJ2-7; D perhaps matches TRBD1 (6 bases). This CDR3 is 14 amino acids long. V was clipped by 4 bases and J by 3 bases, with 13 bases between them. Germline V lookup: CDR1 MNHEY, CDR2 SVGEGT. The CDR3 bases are TGTGCCAGCAGTTTGGTACAGGGTCTCTACGAGCAGTACTTC. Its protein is CASSLVQGLYEQYF.

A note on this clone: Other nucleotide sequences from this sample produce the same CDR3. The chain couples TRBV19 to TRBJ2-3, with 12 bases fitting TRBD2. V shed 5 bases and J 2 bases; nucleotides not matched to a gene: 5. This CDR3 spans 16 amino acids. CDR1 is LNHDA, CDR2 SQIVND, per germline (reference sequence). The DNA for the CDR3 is TGTGCCAGTAGTTCCGGACTAGCGGGGACCACAGATACGCAGTATTTT. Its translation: CASSSGLAGTTDTQYF.